The sample holds a few counts of the clone carrying this T cell receptor (beta chain). The entry originates in a study of blood T cell repertoires in COVID-19. Across the study: Samples of COVID-19 (acute and convalescent) were obtained from the United States, Italy and Spain. PBMCs, B-cell-depleted T cells, or T cells provided the cDNA or gDNA that made up the material.

The authors' processing: Quantification of nucleated cells was approximated via reference gene primer amplification. The table came from immunoSEQ multiplex PCR; TCRdb's copy has only in-frame clones and leaves some out. That table furnishes V, J and clone size, whereas the DNA furnished D and trimming. In the table there are approximately 63,000 clones, roughly 89% of which are singletons. Deletions cut 0 bases from V and 4 bases from J, with 6 bases between. CDR3 length: 13 amino acids. Germline V gene lookup returns CDR1 MNHEY and CDR2 SVGAGI. The source material was peripheral blood. The receptor was derived from an elderly woman with acute or convalescent COVID-19. The J gene is TRBJ1-1, the V gene TRBV6-5; D ambiguous. The CDR3 is CASSYSEGTEAFF. The CDR3 coding sequence is TGTGCCAGCAGTTACTCAGAGGGCACTGAAGCTTTCTTT.